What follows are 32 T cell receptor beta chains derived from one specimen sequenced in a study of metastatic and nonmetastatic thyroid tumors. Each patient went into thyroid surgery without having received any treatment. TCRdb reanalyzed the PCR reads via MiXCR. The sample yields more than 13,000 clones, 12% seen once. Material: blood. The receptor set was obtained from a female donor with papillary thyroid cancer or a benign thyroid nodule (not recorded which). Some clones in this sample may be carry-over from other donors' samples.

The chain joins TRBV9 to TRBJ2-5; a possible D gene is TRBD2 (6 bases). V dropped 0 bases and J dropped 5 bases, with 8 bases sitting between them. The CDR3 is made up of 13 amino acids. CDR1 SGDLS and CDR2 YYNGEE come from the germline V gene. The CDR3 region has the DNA TGTGCCAGCAGCGTAGTTGGGGGGGAGACCCAGTACTTC. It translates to CASSVVGGETQYF.

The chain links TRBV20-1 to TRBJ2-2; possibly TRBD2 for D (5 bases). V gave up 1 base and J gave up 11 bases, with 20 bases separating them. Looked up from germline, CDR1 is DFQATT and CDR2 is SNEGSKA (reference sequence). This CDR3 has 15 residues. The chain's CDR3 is CSARAGVRAGGELFF. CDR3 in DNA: TGCAGTGCTAGAGCTGGCGTGAGGGCCGGCGGCGAGCTGTTTTTT.

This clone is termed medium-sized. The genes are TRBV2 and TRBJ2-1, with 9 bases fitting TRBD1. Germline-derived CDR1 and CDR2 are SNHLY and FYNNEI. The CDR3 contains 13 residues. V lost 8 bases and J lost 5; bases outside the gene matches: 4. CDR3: CASDRGVNNEQFF. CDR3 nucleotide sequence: TGTGCCAGCGACAGGGGGGTTAACAATGAGCAGTTCTTC. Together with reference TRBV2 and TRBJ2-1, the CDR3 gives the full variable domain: EPEVTQTPSHQVTQMGQEVILRCVPISNHLYFYWYRQILGQKVEFLVSFYNNEISEKSEIFDDQFSVERPDGSNFTLKIRSTKLEDSAMYFCASDRGVNNEQFFGPGTRLTVL.

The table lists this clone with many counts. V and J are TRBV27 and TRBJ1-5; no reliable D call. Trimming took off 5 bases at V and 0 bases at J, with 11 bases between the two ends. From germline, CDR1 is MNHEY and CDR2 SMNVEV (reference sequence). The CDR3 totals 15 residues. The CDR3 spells CASSGRLYSNQPQHF. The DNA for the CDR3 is TGTGCCAGCAGTGGTCGGCTCTATAGCAATCAGCCCCAGCATTTT.

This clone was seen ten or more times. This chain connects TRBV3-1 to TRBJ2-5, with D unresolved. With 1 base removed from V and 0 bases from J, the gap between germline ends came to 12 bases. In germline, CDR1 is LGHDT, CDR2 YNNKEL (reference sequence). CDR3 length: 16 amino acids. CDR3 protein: CASSQGGELYQETQYF. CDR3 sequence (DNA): TGTGCCAGCAGCCAAGGAGGAGAACTGTACCAAGAGACCCAGTACTTC.

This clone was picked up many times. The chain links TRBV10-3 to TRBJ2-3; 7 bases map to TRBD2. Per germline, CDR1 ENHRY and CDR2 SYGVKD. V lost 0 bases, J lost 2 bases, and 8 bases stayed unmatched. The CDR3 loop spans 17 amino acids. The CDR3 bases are TGTGCCATCAGTGAGTCTCTAGCGGAGGTACTCACAGATACGCAGTATTTT. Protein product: CAISESLAEVLTDTQYF.

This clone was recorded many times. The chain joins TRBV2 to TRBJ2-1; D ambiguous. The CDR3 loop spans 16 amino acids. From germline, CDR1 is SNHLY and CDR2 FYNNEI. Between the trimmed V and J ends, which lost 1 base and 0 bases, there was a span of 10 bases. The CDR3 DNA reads TGTGCCAGCAGTGAAGAATATATGGTCTCCTACAATGAGCAGTTCTTC. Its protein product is CASSEEYMVSYNEQFF.

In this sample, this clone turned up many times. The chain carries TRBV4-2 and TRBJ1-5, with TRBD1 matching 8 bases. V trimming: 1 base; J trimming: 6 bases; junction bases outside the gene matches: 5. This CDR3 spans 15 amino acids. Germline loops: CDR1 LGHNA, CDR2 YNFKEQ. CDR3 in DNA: TGTGCCAGCAGCCAAGGACAGGGGAGTGGTCAGCCCCAGCATTTT. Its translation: CASSQGQGSGQPQHF.

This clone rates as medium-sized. The CDR3 sequence is CASTPGQGISGELFF. CDR3 nucleotide sequence: TGTGCCAGCACGCCGGGACAGGGGATCAGCGGGGAGCTGTTTTTT. V gene TRBV28 combines with J gene TRBJ2-2, with 10 positions matching TRBD1. Germline CDR1 and CDR2: MDHEN and SYDVKM. V shed 7 bases and J 7 bases; nucleotides not matched to a gene: 9. CDR3 length: 15 amino acids.

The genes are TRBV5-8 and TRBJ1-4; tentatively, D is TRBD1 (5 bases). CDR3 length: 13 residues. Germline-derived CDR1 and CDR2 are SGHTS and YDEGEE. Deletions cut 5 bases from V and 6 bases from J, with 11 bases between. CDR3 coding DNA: TGTGCCAGCAGTGACCTCAGGGATGAAAAACTGTTTTTT. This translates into CASSDLRDEKLFF.

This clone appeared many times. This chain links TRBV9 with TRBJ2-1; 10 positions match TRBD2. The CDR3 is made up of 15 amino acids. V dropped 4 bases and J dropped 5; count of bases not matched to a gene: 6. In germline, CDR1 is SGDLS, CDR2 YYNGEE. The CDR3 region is CASSRSGGANNEQFF. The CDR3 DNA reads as TGTGCCAGCAGCCGAAGCGGGGGGGCGAACAATGAGCAGTTCTTC.

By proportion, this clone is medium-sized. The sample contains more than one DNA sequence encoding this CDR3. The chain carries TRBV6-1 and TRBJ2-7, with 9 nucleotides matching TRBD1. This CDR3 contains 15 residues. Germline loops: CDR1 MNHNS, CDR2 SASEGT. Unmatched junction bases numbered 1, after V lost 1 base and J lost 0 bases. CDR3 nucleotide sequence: TGTGCCAGCAGTGAAGAGGGACAGGGCTCCTACGAGCAGTACTTC. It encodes CASSEEGQGSYEQYF.

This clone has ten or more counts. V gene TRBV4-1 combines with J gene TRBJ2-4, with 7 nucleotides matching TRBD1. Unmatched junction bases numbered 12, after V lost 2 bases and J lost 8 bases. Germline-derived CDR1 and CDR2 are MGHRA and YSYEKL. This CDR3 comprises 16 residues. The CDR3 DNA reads TGCGCCAGCAGCCAAAGTCCGGGACAGAAGCTGGACATTCAGTACTTC. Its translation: CASSQSPGQKLDIQYF.

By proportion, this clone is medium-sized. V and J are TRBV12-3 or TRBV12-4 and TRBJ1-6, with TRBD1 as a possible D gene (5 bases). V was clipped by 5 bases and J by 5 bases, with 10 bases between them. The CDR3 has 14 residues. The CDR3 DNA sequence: TGTGCCAGCAGTAGGACAACTAATAATTCACCCCTCCACTTT. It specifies CASSRTTNNSPLHF.

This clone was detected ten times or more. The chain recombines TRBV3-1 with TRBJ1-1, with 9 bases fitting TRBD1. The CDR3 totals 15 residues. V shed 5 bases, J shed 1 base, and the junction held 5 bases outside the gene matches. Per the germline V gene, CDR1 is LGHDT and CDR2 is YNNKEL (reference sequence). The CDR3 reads CASSSTTGGNTEAFF. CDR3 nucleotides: TGTGCCAGCAGCTCAACGACAGGGGGGAACACTGAAGCTTTCTTT.

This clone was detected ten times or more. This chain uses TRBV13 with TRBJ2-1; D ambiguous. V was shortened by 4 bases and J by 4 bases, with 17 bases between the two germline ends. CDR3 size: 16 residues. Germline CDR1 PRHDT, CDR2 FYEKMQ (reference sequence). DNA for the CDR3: TGTGCCAGCAGCTCCCACAGAGTCCCTCCGTACAATGAGCAGTTCTTC. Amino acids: CASSSHRVPPYNEQFF.

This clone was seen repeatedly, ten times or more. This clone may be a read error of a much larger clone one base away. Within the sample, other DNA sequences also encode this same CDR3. CDR3 region: CSARPGASNTGELFF. In nucleotides, the CDR3 is TGCAGTGCTAGGCCCGGGGCCTCGAACACCGGGGAGCTGTTTTTT. The rearrangement links TRBV20-1 to TRBJ2-2; either TRBD1 or TRBD2 may supply D (5 bases each). The CDR3 covers 15 residues. Germline-derived CDR1 and CDR2 are DFQATT and SNEGSKA (reference sequence). V lost 3 bases and J 0 bases, leaving 11 bases between the germline ends.

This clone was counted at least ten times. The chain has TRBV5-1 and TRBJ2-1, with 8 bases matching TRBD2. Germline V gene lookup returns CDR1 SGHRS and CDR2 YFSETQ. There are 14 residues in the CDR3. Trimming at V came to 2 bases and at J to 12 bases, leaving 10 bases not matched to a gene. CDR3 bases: TGCGCCAGCAGCTTTTGGCTAGCGGCGGGGGGGCAGTTCTTC. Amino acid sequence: CASSFWLAAGGQFF.

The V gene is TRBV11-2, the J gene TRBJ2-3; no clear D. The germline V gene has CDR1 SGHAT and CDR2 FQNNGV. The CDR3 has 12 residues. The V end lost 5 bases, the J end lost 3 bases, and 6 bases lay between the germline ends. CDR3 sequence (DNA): TGTGCCAGCAGCCTTATAACAGATACGCAGTATTTT. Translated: CASSLITDTQYF. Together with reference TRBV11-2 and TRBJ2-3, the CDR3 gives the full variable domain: EAGVAQSPRYKIIEKRQSVAFWCNPISGHATLYWYQQILGQGPKLLIQFQNNGVVDDSQLPKDRFSAERLKGVDSTLKIQPAKLEDSAVYLCASSLITDTQYFGPGTRLTVL.

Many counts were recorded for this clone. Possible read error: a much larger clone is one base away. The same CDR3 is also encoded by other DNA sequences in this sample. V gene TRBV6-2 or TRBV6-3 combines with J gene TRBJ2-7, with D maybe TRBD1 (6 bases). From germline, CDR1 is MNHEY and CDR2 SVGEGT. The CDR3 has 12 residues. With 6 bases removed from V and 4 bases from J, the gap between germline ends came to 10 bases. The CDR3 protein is CASSLQGYEQYF. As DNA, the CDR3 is TGTGCCAGCAGCCTGCAGGGGTACGAGCAGTACTTC.

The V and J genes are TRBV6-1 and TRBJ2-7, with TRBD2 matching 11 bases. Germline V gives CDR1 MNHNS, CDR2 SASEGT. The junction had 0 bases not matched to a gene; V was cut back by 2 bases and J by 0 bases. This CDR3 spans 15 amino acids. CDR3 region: CASSETSGSSYEQYF. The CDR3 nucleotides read TGTGCCAGCAGTGAAACTAGCGGGAGCTCCTACGAGCAGTACTTC.

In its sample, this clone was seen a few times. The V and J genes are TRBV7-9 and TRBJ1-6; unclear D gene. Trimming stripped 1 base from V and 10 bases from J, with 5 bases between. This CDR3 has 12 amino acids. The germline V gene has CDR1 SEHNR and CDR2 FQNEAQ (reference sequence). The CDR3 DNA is TGTGCCAGCAGCTTAGATCAGTCACCCCTCCACTTT. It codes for CASSLDQSPLHF.

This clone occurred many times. The CDR3 DNA sequence: TGTGCCAGTAGCTCCCCGACAGGGGTGGACACCGGGGAGCTGTTTTTT. As protein: CASSSPTGVDTGELFF. The rearrangement uses TRBV19 and TRBJ2-2, with 8 bases lining up with TRBD1. The CDR3 contains 16 residues. J was trimmed by 3 bases and V by 6 bases; bases with no gene match: 9. Germline CDR1 and CDR2: LNHDA and SQIVND (reference sequence).

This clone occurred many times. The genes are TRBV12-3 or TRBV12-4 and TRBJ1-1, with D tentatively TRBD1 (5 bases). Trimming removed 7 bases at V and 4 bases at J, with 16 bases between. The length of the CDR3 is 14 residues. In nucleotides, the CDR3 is TGTGCCAGCACCCCCGGGACGTTGACCACTGAAGCTTTCTTT. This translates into CASTPGTLTTEAFF.

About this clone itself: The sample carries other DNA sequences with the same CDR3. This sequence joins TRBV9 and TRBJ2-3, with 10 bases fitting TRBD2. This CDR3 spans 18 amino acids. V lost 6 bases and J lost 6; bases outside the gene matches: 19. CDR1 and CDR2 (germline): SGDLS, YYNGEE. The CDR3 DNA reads TGTGCCAGCACCCGGACTAGCGGTGGGGCCAATAGACTGGATACGCAGTATTTT. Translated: CASTRTSGGANRLDTQYF.

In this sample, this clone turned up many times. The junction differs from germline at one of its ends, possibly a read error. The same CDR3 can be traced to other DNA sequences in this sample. CDR3: CASSPRPGYNEQFF. The DNA for the CDR3 is TGTGCCAGCAGCCCACGGCCCGGGTACAATGAGCAATTCTTC. This chain links TRBV5-7 with TRBJ2-1; D uncertain. TRBV5-7 is noted as an ORF with a role that remains uncertain. The CDR3 length is 14 residues.

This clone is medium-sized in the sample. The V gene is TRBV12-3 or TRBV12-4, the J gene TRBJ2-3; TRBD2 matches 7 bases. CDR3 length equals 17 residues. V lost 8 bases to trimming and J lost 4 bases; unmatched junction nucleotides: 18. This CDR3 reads CASHRRGRALVADTQYF. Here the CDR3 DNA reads TGTGCCAGCCACAGGCGAGGGAGGGCCCTCGTAGCAGATACGCAGTATTTT.

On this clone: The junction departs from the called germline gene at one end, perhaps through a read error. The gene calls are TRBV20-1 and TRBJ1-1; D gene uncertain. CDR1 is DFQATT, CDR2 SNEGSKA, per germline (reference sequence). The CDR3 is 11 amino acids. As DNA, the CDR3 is TGCAGTGCAGACAAGAACACTGAAGCTTTATTT. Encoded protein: CSADKNTEALF.

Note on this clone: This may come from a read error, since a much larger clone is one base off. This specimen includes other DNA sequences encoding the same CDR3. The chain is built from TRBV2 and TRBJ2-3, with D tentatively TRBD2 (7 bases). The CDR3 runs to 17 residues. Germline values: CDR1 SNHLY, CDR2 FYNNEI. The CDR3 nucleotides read TGTGCCAGCAGGAGATCTTTTGGGGGGGCGGGCACAGATACGCAATATTTT. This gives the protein CASRRSFGGAGTDTQYF.

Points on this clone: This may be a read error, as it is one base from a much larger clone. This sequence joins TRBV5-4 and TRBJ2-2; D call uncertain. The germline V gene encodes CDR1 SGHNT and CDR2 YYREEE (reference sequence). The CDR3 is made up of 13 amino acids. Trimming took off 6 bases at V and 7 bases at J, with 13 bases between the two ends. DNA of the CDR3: TGTGCCAGCATCCCAACCTGGGGCGGGGAGCTGTTTTTT. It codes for CASIPTWGGELFF.

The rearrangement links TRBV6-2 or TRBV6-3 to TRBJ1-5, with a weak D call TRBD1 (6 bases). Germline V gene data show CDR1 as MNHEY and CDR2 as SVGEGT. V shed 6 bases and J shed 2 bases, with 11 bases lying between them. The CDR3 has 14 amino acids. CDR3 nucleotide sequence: TGTGCCAGCAGAACGGGGGCGGGCAATCAGCCCCAGCATTTT. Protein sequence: CASRTGAGNQPQHF.

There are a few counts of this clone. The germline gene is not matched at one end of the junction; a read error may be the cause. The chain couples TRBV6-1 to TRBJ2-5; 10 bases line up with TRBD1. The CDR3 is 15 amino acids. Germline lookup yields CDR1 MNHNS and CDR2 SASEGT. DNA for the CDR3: TGTGCCAGCATCCAGGACAGGGGGTTACAAGAGACCCAGTGCTTC. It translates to CASIQDRGLQETQCF.